This TCR beta chain was identified in a study of T cell responses to AZD1222 COVID-19 vaccine. Trimming removed 9 bases from V and 10 bases from J, with 6 bases in between. The germline V gene encodes CDR1 SNHLY and CDR2 FYNNEI. This CDR3 region has 8 residues. TCRdb's table, derived via immunoSEQ multiplex PCR, lists solely in-frame clones and lacks some. The sample comprises about 130,000 clones, 80% to 90% of which are singletons, and approximately 9.4% rests with the top ten. The specimen was peripheral blood, collected 28 days after the second AZD1222 dose. The sequence was collected from an adult who received the AZD1222 COVID-19 vaccine. V usage is TRBV2 and J usage is TRBJ1-1; D call uncertain. As DNA, the CDR3 is TGTGCCAGATCGGGAGCTTTCTTT. This encodes CARSGAFF.